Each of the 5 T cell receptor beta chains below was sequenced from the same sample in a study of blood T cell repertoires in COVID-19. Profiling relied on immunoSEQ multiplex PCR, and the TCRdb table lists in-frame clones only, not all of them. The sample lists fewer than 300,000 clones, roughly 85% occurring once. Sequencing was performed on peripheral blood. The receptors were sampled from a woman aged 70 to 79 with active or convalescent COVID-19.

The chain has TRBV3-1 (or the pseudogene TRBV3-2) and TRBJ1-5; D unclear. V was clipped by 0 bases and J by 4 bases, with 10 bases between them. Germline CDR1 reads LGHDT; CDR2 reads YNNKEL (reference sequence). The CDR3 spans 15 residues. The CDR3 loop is CASSQDHTANQPQHF. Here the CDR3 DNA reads TGTGCCAGCAGCCAAGATCATACAGCTAATCAGCCCCAGCATTTT.

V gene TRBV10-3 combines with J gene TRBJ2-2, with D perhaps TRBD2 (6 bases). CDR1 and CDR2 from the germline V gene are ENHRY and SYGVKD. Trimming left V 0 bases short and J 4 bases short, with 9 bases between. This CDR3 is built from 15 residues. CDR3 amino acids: CAISESREATGELFF. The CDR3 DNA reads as TGTGCCATCAGTGAGTCCAGGGAGGCCACCGGGGAGCTGTTTTTT.

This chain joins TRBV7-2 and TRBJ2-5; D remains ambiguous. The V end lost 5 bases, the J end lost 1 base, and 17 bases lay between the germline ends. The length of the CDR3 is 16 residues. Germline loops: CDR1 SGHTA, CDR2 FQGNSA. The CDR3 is CASSQSWAATQETQYF. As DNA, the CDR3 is TGTGCCAGCAGCCAAAGTTGGGCCGCAACCCAAGAGACCCAGTACTTC.

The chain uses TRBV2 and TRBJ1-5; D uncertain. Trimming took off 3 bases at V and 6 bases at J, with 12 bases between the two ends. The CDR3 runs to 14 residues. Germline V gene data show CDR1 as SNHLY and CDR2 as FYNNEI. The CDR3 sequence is CASSDNGVVQPQHF. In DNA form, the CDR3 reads TGTGCCAGCAGTGATAACGGGGTTGTTCAGCCCCAGCATTTT.

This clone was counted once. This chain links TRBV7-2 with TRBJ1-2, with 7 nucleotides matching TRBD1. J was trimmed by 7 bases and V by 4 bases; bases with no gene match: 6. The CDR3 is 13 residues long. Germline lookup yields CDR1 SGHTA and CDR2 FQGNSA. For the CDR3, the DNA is TGTGCCAGCAGCTCCTGGACAGGTCCTGGCTACACCTTC. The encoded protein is CASSSWTGPGYTF.